The source of this T cell receptor beta chain is a study of response to subunit inactivated influenza vaccine. This CDR3 has 14 residues. Trimming left V 1 base short and J 3 bases short, with 9 bases between. Germline CDR1 reads SNHLY; CDR2 reads FYNNEI. This clonotype was picked up a small number of times. TCRdb analysed the RT-PCR reads with MiXCR anew, one entry per CDR3 protein. Of about 500,000 distinct CDR3 sequences in the sample, 16% are singletons; the top ten hold about 3%. This chain links TRBV2 with TRBJ2-5; D not resolved. The sequence was collected from a man in his fifties or sixties who received an inactivated influenza vaccine. The specimen comprised CD4+ T cells sorted from PBMCs, sampled around 25 months after vaccination. In DNA, the CDR3 is TGTGCCAGCAGTGAAGATAGGGTCAAAGAGACCCAGTACTTC. Encoded protein: CASSEDRVKETQYF.